The T cell receptor (beta chain) described here comes from a study of T cells in Graves' hyperthyroidism and ophthalmopathy (dated by TCRdb to about 2019). About the investigation overall: Peripheral blood samples were taken at initial diagnosis, before any treatment was given. A discovery cohort of approximately 97 patients, roughly 40 with Graves' ophthalmopathy and over 55 with stable Graves' hyperthyroidism, was used to find distinguishing TCR V-J signatures. The 75 to 100 discovery patients were randomly split 7:3 into training and test sets. The paper describes TCR Vbeta CDR3 sequencing of 135 peripheral blood samples, made up of under 50 ophthalmopathy patients, around 78 hyperthyroidism patients and roughly 17 progressor patients. Thyroid tissue and blood T-cell repertoires from about six Graves' hyperthyroidism patients were also compared in the study. An independent validation cohort of some 18 hyperthyroidism patients and about 15 patients who later progressed to ophthalmopathy tested prospective prediction of ophthalmopathy. After blood sampling, hyperthyroidism patients were treated with methimazole at a starting dose of 30 mg daily, and ophthalmopathy patients were treated with high-dose intravenous methylprednisolone.

In the ophthalmopathy patients, disease was moderately to severely active, with a Clinical Activity Score of 3 or more, a NOSPECS grade of 4 or more, and a duration of less than 3 months. The study excluded patients with uncontrolled infections, other autoimmune diseases, pregnancy or lactation. Clinical symptoms, serum thyroxine and TRAb, thyroid ultrasound, and orbital computed tomography formed the basis for the diagnoses. Ficoll-Paque density gradient centrifugation was used to isolate PBMCs from under 11 ml of fresh peripheral blood. Trizol reagent was used to extract total RNA, and RNA quality was then checked on an Agilent 2100 Bioanalyzer. Relative to its sample, this clonotype is large (0.1 to 1%). Its antigen remains undetermined. It has no much larger one-base neighbor in the sample; base qualities were not kept. Here is what the overall study found, with its caveats: No statistical method was used to fix the sample size in advance, and group allocation was not hidden from the investigators. Most expanded thyroid clonotypes (frequency above 0.001) were also detected in blood, suggesting blood repertoires may reflect thyroid immune responses. In validation, the model predicted progression to ophthalmopathy with approximately 71% sensitivity and roughly 75% specificity, a median of about 6 months before onset. Ophthalmopathy was separated from stable hyperthyroidism by a 13 V-J signature model, with over 85% sensitivity and roughly 81% specificity obtained in cross-validation and 80%/75% obtained in testing.

The CDR3 runs 13 residues from the cysteine to the phenylalanine. Here the CDR3 DNA is all that survives: 39 bases in frame from base 1. CDR1 and CDR2 are read off the germline V gene as SGHTA and FQGNSA. V and J lose 1 base and 3 bases, and a span of 4 bases separates them. The TCR beta CDR3 regions were amplified from RNA transcripts. A first-round RT-PCR of the TCR CDR3 used the HTBI primer set with the Qiagen OneStep RT-PCR kit. A second multiplex PCR round built the libraries, followed by size selection and purification. The libraries were sequenced on an Illumina HiSeq2000 using paired-end 100 bp reads. In the authors' own workflow: SOAPnuke was used to process the raw data, throwing out any read that contained adapters or uncalled bases, had a mean Phred below 15, or lacked an exact constant-primer or identifier match. COPE v1.2.5 was used to merge high-quality paired reads, and clonotypes were defined as unique nucleotide sequences. Clonotypes were aligned to IMGT TRBV, TRBD and TRBJ reference segments using MiTCR v1.1. Analysis was restricted to V-J combinations with a frequency above 0.0001, which covered about 99% of repertoires. A TCS score was defined as the ratio between F50 (clonal expansion) and ExV (chaos), using BLOSUM62-based TCRdist between CDR3 peptides within each V-J. Welch's t-statistics and random forest reduced 500 to 650 V-J features to roughly 13, which were used in a naive Bayes classifier (R e1071). Using fastp at Q25 and MiXCR, TCRdb reprocessed the public reads and kept productive beta chains. When rows share a CDR3 protein, they turn into one entry using the most common DNA and genes. TCRdb, not the original authors, processed these V and J calls. This sample comprises about 52,000 distinct CDR3 sequences, 48% of them detected only once. Jointly, the top ten make up about 8.9% of the sample.

Source material: blood. The sequence was obtained from a woman in her fifties or sixties with Graves' ophthalmopathy. Recombination connected TRBV7-2 to TRBJ1-5, with no confidently assigned D gene. The DNA sequence is as follows: TGTGCCAGCAGCTTAGATGTCAATCAGCCCCAGCATTTT. Its protein product is CASSLDVNQPQHF.